These T cell receptor beta chains were read from a single sample in a study of Ad26.COV2.S vaccination and SARS-CoV-2 variants. Using immunoSEQ multiplex PCR, the repertoire was profiled, and TCRdb retains in-frame clones only, with some absent. The sample has around 300,000 clones; around 89% are singletons. Source: peripheral blood, taken in a trial of Ad26.COV2.S vaccine versus placebo. All receptors derive from a person aged 18-60 years who received the Ad26.COV2.S COVID-19 vaccine or a placebo. Both conserved end residues are part of each CDR3. A D gene is named only where the DNA matches it firmly. Clone size, where shown, is once, few, many, or a class for clones that have expanded.

CDR3aa: CATSDLPSQPGYNEQFF; CDR3nt: TGTGCCACCAGTGATCTCCCGTCGCAACCTGGGTACAATGAGCAGTTCTTC; j_gene: TRBJ2-1; v_gene: TRBV24-1; d_gene: -; abundance: -
CDR3aa: CASSNWDGYEQYF; CDR3nt: TGTGCCAGCAGTAACTGGGACGGCTACGAGCAGTACTTC; j_gene: TRBJ2-7; v_gene: TRBV28; d_gene: -; abundance: once
CDR3aa: CATRDRVSSPLHF; CDR3nt: TGTGCCACCCGAGACAGGGTGAGTTCACCCCTCCACTTT; j_gene: TRBJ1-6; v_gene: TRBV15; d_gene: TRBD1; abundance: -
CDR3aa: CASSLLGNEQYF; CDR3nt: TGTGCCAGCAGCTTGTTGGGGAACGAGCAGTACTTC; j_gene: TRBJ2-7; v_gene: TRBV5-6; d_gene: -; abundance: once
CDR3aa: CAISLGNTEAFF; CDR3nt: TGTGCCATCAGCCTCGGGAACACTGAAGCTTTCTTT; j_gene: TRBJ1-1; v_gene: TRBV10-3; d_gene: -; abundance: -
CDR3aa: CASSKDQGPLSTGPQHF; CDR3nt: TGTGCCAGCAGCAAAGATCAAGGACCGCTTTCCACGGGGCCCCAGCATTTT; j_gene: TRBJ1-5; v_gene: TRBV21-1; d_gene: -; abundance: few
CDR3aa: CASSLSPQGQGDYGYTF; CDR3nt: TGCGCCAGCAGCCTCTCCCCCCAGGGACAGGGGGACTATGGCTACACCTTC; j_gene: TRBJ1-2; v_gene: TRBV4-1; d_gene: TRBD1; abundance: -
CDR3aa: CASSSSGSTDTQYF; CDR3nt: TGTGCCAGCAGTTCTAGCGGGAGCACAGATACGCAGTATTTT; j_gene: TRBJ2-3; v_gene: TRBV6-2/TRBV6-3; d_gene: TRBD2; abundance: -
CDR3aa: CAWNTASNYNSPLHF; CDR3nt: TGTGCCTGGAATACAGCTTCTAACTATAATTCACCCCTCCACTTT; j_gene: TRBJ1-6; v_gene: TRBV30; d_gene: -; abundance: -
CDR3aa: CASSWDGSYEQYF; CDR3nt: TGTGCCAGCAGCTGGGACGGCTCCTACGAGCAGTACTTC; j_gene: TRBJ2-7; v_gene: TRBV7-9; d_gene: -; abundance: once
CDR3aa: CASSIASRSQPQHF; CDR3nt: TGTGCCAGTAGTATTGCCAGTCGTTCCCAGCCCCAGCATTTT; j_gene: TRBJ1-5; v_gene: TRBV19; d_gene: -; abundance: -
CDR3aa: CASSYAGNQPQHF; CDR3nt: TGTGCCAGCAGTTACGCAGGTAACCAGCCCCAGCATTTT; j_gene: TRBJ1-5; v_gene: TRBV6-5; d_gene: -; abundance: -
CDR3aa: CASRGQGGEKLFF; CDR3nt: TGTGCCAGCAGGGGACAGGGGGGGGAAAAACTGTTTTTT; j_gene: TRBJ1-4; v_gene: TRBV28; d_gene: TRBD1; abundance: -
CDR3aa: CASSLAGQGYEQYF; CDR3nt: TGCGCCAGCAGCTTGGCGGGACAGGGGTACGAGCAGTACTTC; j_gene: TRBJ2-7; v_gene: TRBV5-1; d_gene: TRBD1; abundance: -
CDR3aa: CASSLGQGAPDTQYF; CDR3nt: TGTGCCAGCAGCTTAGGACAGGGGGCGCCAGATACGCAGTATTTT; j_gene: TRBJ2-3; v_gene: TRBV13; d_gene: TRBD1; abundance: -
CDR3aa: CASSVASSGNEQFF; CDR3nt: TGTGCCAGCAGCGTAGCGAGTAGCGGAAATGAGCAGTTCTTC; j_gene: TRBJ2-1; v_gene: TRBV9; d_gene: -; abundance: -
CDR3aa: CASSRVGLAGANEQFF; CDR3nt: TGCGCCAGCAGCCGAGTCGGGCTAGCGGGAGCCAATGAGCAGTTCTTC; j_gene: TRBJ2-1; v_gene: TRBV4-1; d_gene: TRBD2; abundance: once
CDR3aa: CASSFGGRETEAFF; CDR3nt: TGTGCCAGCAGTTTTGGGGGGAGGGAGACTGAAGCTTTCTTT; j_gene: TRBJ1-1; v_gene: TRBV28; d_gene: -; abundance: -
CDR3aa: CASSSGLTGELFF; CDR3nt: TGTGCCAGCAGCTCGGGCCTCACCGGGGAGCTGTTTTTT; j_gene: TRBJ2-2; v_gene: TRBV7-2; d_gene: -; abundance: -
CDR3aa: CAWRAQGSRSPLHF; CDR3nt: TGTGCCTGGAGGGCTCAGGGGAGTCGATCACCCCTCCACTTT; j_gene: TRBJ1-6; v_gene: TRBV30; d_gene: -; abundance: few
CDR3aa: CASFRTGGEADTQYF; CDR3nt: TGTGCCAGCTTCCGAACAGGGGGCGAAGCAGATACGCAGTATTTT; j_gene: TRBJ2-3; v_gene: TRBV7-9; d_gene: TRBD1; abundance: -
CDR3aa: CASGRGQYNSNQPQHF; CDR3nt: TGTGCTAGTGGTAGGGGACAGTACAATAGCAATCAGCCCCAGCATTTT; j_gene: TRBJ1-5; v_gene: TRBV12-5; d_gene: TRBD1; abundance: -
CDR3aa: CASSLAQVKEQYF; CDR3nt: TGCGCCAGCAGCTTGGCGCAGGTAAAGGAGCAGTACTTC; j_gene: TRBJ2-7; v_gene: TRBV5-1; d_gene: -; abundance: -
CDR3aa: CASSQDISYEQYF; CDR3nt: TGCGCCAGCAGCCAAGATATAAGCTACGAGCAGTACTTC; j_gene: TRBJ2-7; v_gene: TRBV4-3; d_gene: -; abundance: -
CDR3aa: CASSPENFYNEQFF; CDR3nt: TGTGCCAGCAGTCCGGAGAACTTTTACAATGAGCAGTTCTTC; j_gene: TRBJ2-1; v_gene: TRBV11-2; d_gene: -; abundance: -